A selection of T cell receptor beta chains follows, all from one sample in a study of blood T cell repertoires in COVID-19. Generated by immunoSEQ multiplex PCR, the TCRdb table keeps only in-frame clones and is missing some. The table shows about 410,000 clones, with over 85% occurring only once. Sequencing used PBMCs or T cells enriched from blood (not recorded which). These receptor sequences come from a woman aged 25-40 years who had recovered from COVID-19. CDR3s include the opening cysteine and the closing phenylalanine or tryptophan. The D gene is left open where the match is weak. Rows give clone size only sometimes, using once, few, many, or a class for an expanded clone.

V	size	J	D	DNA	CDR3
TRBV13	-	TRBJ2-3	TRBD2	TGTGCCAGCAGCTTATTGCTAGCGGGGGATATCGGTACAGATACGCAGTATTTT	CASSLLLAGDIGTDTQYF
TRBV10-3	-	TRBJ1-2	TRBD1	TGTGCCATCAGTGAAAGGGACAGGGCGAACAATGGCTACACCTTC	CAISERDRANNGYTF
TRBV30	-	TRBJ1-4	-	TGTGCCTGGAGTGTACAGGGAAGGGATGAAAAACTGTTTTTT	CAWSVQGRDEKLFF
TRBV6-5	-	TRBJ1-3	-	TGTGCCAGCACCTCGACAGCAGGAAACACCATATATTTT	CASTSTAGNTIYF
TRBV6-6	-	TRBJ1-1	-	TGTGCCAGCAGACCGGACAAGAACACTGAAGCTTTCTTT	CASRPDKNTEAFF
TRBV30	-	TRBJ1-6	TRBD1	TGTGCCTGGCAGGGGGCGCAAAATTCACCCCTCCACTTT	CAWQGAQNSPLHF
TRBV7-2	once	TRBJ2-5	TRBD2	TGTGCCAGCAGCTTGGCCGGGACTAGCGTGCAAGAGACCCAGTACTTC	CASSLAGTSVQETQYF
TRBV6-5	-	TRBJ1-3	-	TGTGCCAGCAGTTACGATTCGGGAGGAGGTGGAAACACCATATATTTT	CASSYDSGGGGNTIYF
TRBV29-1	-	TRBJ2-7	TRBD1	TGCAGCGTGGGGCCGGGACAGGGGGTCCACGAGCAGTACTTC	CSVGPGQGVHEQYF
TRBV7-9	-	TRBJ2-3	TRBD2	TGTGCCAGCAGCTTAGCGCTTAGCGGGAGGGGCACAGATACGCAGTATTTT	CASSLALSGRGTDTQYF
TRBV4-3	-	TRBJ2-2	-	TGCGCCAGCAGCCAAGATGTCACCCGGGTTGCGAACACCGGGGAGCTGTTTTTT	CASSQDVTRVANTGELFF
TRBV28	once	TRBJ1-2	TRBD1	TGTGCCAGCAGTTTAAGTGGCAGGGGGCCTGGCTACACCTTC	CASSLSGRGPGYTF
TRBV5-1	-	TRBJ2-1	TRBD1	TGCGCCAGCAGCTTGACAGGGGTTAGCGATGAGCAGTTCTTC	CASSLTGVSDEQFF
TRBV12-3/TRBV12-4	-	TRBJ1-5	-	TGTGCCAGCAGTGAGGCAGGGGCTCCCCAGCATTTT	CASSEAGAPQHF
TRBV7-9	-	TRBJ2-1	-	TGTGCCAGCAGCCTAGCCCGCGGGTACAATGAGCAGTTCTTC	CASSLARGYNEQFF
TRBV6-5	-	TRBJ1-1	-	TGTGCCATACAACGCTCGGGGTGGGATGAAGCTTTCTTT	CAIQRSGWDEAFF
TRBV10-3	-	TRBJ2-5	-	TGTGCCACCCTTACGGAAGAGACCCAGTACTTC	CATLTEETQYF
TRBV9	-	TRBJ1-2	TRBD1	TGTGCCAGCAGCACCGACAGGGGGTCGGATGGCTACACCTTC	CASSTDRGSDGYTF
TRBV4-1	-	TRBJ1-1	-	TGCGCCAGCAGCCCCGGGGGAGCAAACACTGAAGCTTTCTTT	CASSPGGANTEAFF
TRBV12-3/TRBV12-4	-	TRBJ1-4	-	TGTGCCAGCAGTAGAGAGAGCCGGGAAAAACTGTTTTTT	CASSRESREKLFF
TRBV12-5	-	TRBJ1-2	TRBD1	TGTGCTAGTGGTTTGCTACTTGACAGGGGAAAAGGCTACACCTTC	CASGLLLDRGKGYTF
TRBV24-1	few	TRBJ2-1	-	TGTGCCACCAGTGATTTTGGTCGAAACTATGAGCAGTTCTTC	CATSDFGRNYEQFF
TRBV5-1	-	TRBJ1-2	-	TGCGCCAGCAGCTTGGCTCTCACGAGGGACTATGGCTACACCTTC	CASSLALTRDYGYTF
TRBV6-5	-	TRBJ1-5	-	TGTGCCAGCAGCTCAAATCGAGATCAGCCCCAGCATTTT	CASSSNRDQPQHF
TRBV19	-	TRBJ2-7	TRBD1	TGTGCCAGTAGCCCCCGGGACAGGATGTACGAGCAGTACTTC	CASSPRDRMYEQYF
TRBV7-2	-	TRBJ2-7	-	TGTGCCAGCAGCCCACAGCCTTCCTCCTACGAGCAGTACTTC	CASSPQPSSYEQYF
TRBV5-1	-	TRBJ1-5	-	TGCGCCAGCAGCTACGATGGACAGCCCAATCAGCCCCAGCATTTT	CASSYDGQPNQPQHF
TRBV30	-	TRBJ1-6	-	TGTGCCTGGATTCTCAATAATTACGGACACCGGATGGCCCTCCACTTT	CAWILNNYGHRMALHF
TRBV15	-	TRBJ1-4	TRBD1	TGTGCCACCAGCAGAGAGGGACAGCCGAATGAAAAACTGTTTTTT	CATSREGQPNEKLFF
TRBV9	once	TRBJ2-1	TRBD1	TGTGCCAGCAGCGTATCCGGGACAGGGGCCTACAATGAGCAGTTCTTC	CASSVSGTGAYNEQFF
TRBV5-1	-	TRBJ1-2	TRBD1	TGCGCCAGCAGCCGACAGGGGAACTCGCTTAACTATGGCTACACCTTC	CASSRQGNSLNYGYTF
TRBV5-8	-	TRBJ1-6	-	TGTGCCAGCAGCTTCCCCCTCGAGGGAACACCCCTCCACTTT	CASSFPLEGTPLHF
TRBV4-1	-	TRBJ1-3	-	TGCGCCAGCAGCCTCGTGGAAAGGGGGTCCTCTGGAAACACCATATATTTT	CASSLVERGSSGNTIYF
TRBV28	once	TRBJ1-5	TRBD1	TGTGCCAGACCGGGGACAGGGGTATGCGGTCAGCCCCAGCATTTT	CARPGTGVCGQPQHF
TRBV29-1	-	TRBJ2-7	TRBD1	TGCAGCGGACAGGGTTCCTACGAGCAGTACTTC	CSGQGSYEQYF
TRBV10-3	-	TRBJ2-3	TRBD2	TGTGCCATCACTTCTAGCGGGATTTCAGATACGCAGTATTTT	CAITSSGISDTQYF
TRBV27	-	TRBJ2-1	-	TGTGCCAGCAGTGTAAACAGGGTCTACAATGAGCAGTTCTTC	CASSVNRVYNEQFF
TRBV6-5	once	TRBJ1-2	-	TGTGCCAGCAGACCTGACCCAGGGGTAGGAGGCTACACCTTC	CASRPDPGVGGYTF